Listed here is a single T cell receptor (beta chain). Its target is not known. These data come from a study of CD8 T cells in ankylosing spondylitis. As the method for making TCR beta libraries, quantitative 5'-RACE with molecular barcodes was used. TCRdb independently ran MiXCR on the 5' RACE reads; one entry per CDR3 protein. Of 290,000 or so distinct CDR3 sequences in the sample, 20% are singletons; the top ten hold roughly 3.4%. Study-wide results and caveats: For ankylosing spondylitis blood, a TCR beta motif of about eight highly homologous variants appeared characteristic. The study looked at matched synovial fluid samples from ankylosing spondylitis patients. Disease-linked clones were reported to be significantly enriched there.

From germline, CDR1 is DFQATT and CDR2 SNEGSKA (reference sequence). Germline trimming cut 4 bases from V and 7 bases from J; bases unmatched to any gene: 4. This CDR3 region has 14 residues. Sequencing was done on a sample of blood, either unsorted or a sorted T cell fraction (not recorded which). The receptor was isolated from a female donor with ankylosing spondylitis or in good health (not recorded which). The genes are TRBV20-1 and TRBJ2-1, with 13 bases lining up with TRBD2. CDR3 nucleotide sequence: TGCAGTGCTATTCCGGGACTAGCGGGGAATGAGCAGTTCTTC. It encodes CSAIPGLAGNEQFF.